Each of the 6 T cell receptor beta chains below was sequenced from the same sample in a study of OX40 agonist ivuxolimab in advanced cancers. Clones were sequenced by immunoSEQ multiplex PCR, and TCRdb holds only the in-frame ones, with some missing. Of some 68,000 clones in the sample, more than 80% were seen once. The material sequenced was CD4+ or CD8+ T cells sorted from blood, taken in a trial of the OX40 agonist ivuxolimab. These receptors came from an adult with an advanced solid tumor such as melanoma, head and neck, liver or kidney cancer.

The chain carries TRBV4-1 and TRBJ1-1; D gene uncertain. Trimming stripped 4 bases from V and 3 bases from J, with 12 bases between. The CDR3 sequence is 14 residues long. The germline V gene has CDR1 MGHRA and CDR2 YSYEKL. The CDR3 nucleotides are TGCGCCAGCAGCCGAGGTCCGCTGGACACTGAAGCTTTCTTT. Protein: CASSRGPLDTEAFF.

The V call is TRBV28, the J call TRBJ1-1; the D gene is possibly TRBD1 (6 bases). Germline assignment: CDR1 MDHEN and CDR2 SYDVKM. The CDR3 consists of 13 residues. The V gene lost 8 bases and the J gene lost 2 bases, with 12 bases spanning the gap. CDR3 sequence: CASGQQGNTEAFF. DNA of the CDR3: TGTGCCAGCGGTCAACAGGGAAACACTGAAGCTTTCTTT.

This clone has a single count. This rearrangement joins TRBV19 to TRBJ1-2; no clear D gene. The CDR3 is 14 residues long. Germline CDR1 reads LNHDA; CDR2 reads SQIVND (reference sequence). The ends were cut back, 5 bases at V and 5 bases at J, with 15 bases in the middle. The CDR3 DNA sequence: TGTGCCAGTAGTCTATTCGGCGGAAGGTATGGCTACACCTTC. Translated, it gives CASSLFGGRYGYTF.

The genes are TRBV4-1 and TRBJ2-7; D perhaps matches TRBD1 (6 bases). The CDR3 runs 15 residues. V lost 0 bases and J lost 5, with 14 bases in between. CDR1 is MGHRA and CDR2 is YSYEKL in the germline V gene. As DNA, the CDR3 is TGCGCCAGCAGCCAAGACAGACAGGTGGGGGACGAGCAGTACTTC. As protein: CASSQDRQVGDEQYF.

V gene TRBV5-1 combines with J gene TRBJ2-3; 8 bases align to TRBD2. The V segment lost 0 bases and the J segment 2 bases; nucleotides outside the gene matches: 5. This CDR3 spans 16 amino acids. The germline CDR1 and CDR2 sequences are SGHRS and YFSETQ. CDR3 bases: TGCGCCAGCAGCTTGGCCCTACTAGCGGACACAGATACGCAGTATTTT. Translation: CASSLALLADTDTQYF.

The chain recombines TRBV4-2 with TRBJ2-3, with no clear D. Trimming pared 4 bases from V and 14 bases from J, leaving 13 bases between. Germline V gene lookup returns CDR1 LGHNA and CDR2 YNFKEQ. The CDR3 runs 11 residues. The CDR3 reads CASSLRALLYF. The CDR3 DNA reads as TGTGCCAGCAGCCTCCGGGCCCTGTTGTATTTT.